Listed below are T cell receptor beta chains from one sample, sequenced in a study of T-cell reconstitution after alpha-beta-depleted transplantation in children. TCRdb fed the PCR reads into MiXCR, producing one record per CDR3 protein. The table lists roughly 76,000 distinct CDR3 sequences, around 9.9% of them singletons. Specimen: PBMCs, collected before TCRalphabeta/CD19-depleted stem cell transplant. These receptors were collected from a boy between 10 and 17 years old with acute myeloid leukemia, due to receive a stem cell transplant. The CDR3 runs from the conserved cysteine through the conserved F or W. D genes are given only for firm matches. Clone size, where shown, is once, few, many, or a class for clones that have expanded.

cdr3_aa cdr3_nt clone_size j_call d_call v_call
CASSLAGTDREQFF TGTGCCAGCAGTTTAGCCGGAACTGACAGAGAGCAGTTCTTC many TRBJ2-1 . TRBV12-3/TRBV12-4
CASSLVGGRETQYF TGTGCCAGCAGCTTAGTCGGTGGTAGAGAGACCCAGTACTTC many TRBJ2-5 . TRBV11-1
CASRGGVRVNTEAFF TGTGCCAGCAGGGGGGGGGTCCGGGTGAACACTGAAGCTTTCTTT many TRBJ1-1 . TRBV5-6
CASSFHGQGNTGELFF TGTGCCAGCAGCTTCCACGGACAGGGGAACACCGGGGAGCTGTTTTTT many TRBJ2-2 TRBD1 TRBV11-2
CASSFRGGNNQPQHF TGTGCCAGCAGTTTTCGGGGGGGAAACAATCAGCCCCAGCATTTT many TRBJ1-5 . TRBV27
CASSGPQDTQYF TGTGCCAGCAGTGGACCACAGGATACGCAGTATTTT many TRBJ2-3 . TRBV27
CASSLSPNKERELFF TGTGCCAGCAGCTTAAGTCCCAATAAGGAGCGGGAGCTGTTTTTT many TRBJ2-2 . TRBV7-3
CASGSQGGRRTDTQYF TGTGCCAGCGGATCGCAGGGGGGCCGTCGCACAGATACGCAGTATTTT many TRBJ2-3 . TRBV7-2
CASSQDRGQGFIHGELFF TGCGCCAGCAGCCAAGATCGGGGACAGGGTTTCATCCACGGGGAGCTGTTTTTT many TRBJ2-2 TRBD1 TRBV4-3
CSVEDLRPGPGELFF TGCAGCGTTGAAGATCTTCGACCGGGCCCCGGGGAGCTGTTTTTT many TRBJ2-2 . TRBV29-1
CASSLGQGAHREQFF TGTGCCAGCAGCTTGGGACAGGGGGCGCATAGGGAGCAGTTCTTC many TRBJ2-1 TRBD1 TRBV7-2
CASSNSETQYF TGTGCCAGCAGTAACTCAGAGACCCAGTACTTC many TRBJ2-5 . TRBV12-3/TRBV12-4
CASSPLERFYNEQFF TGTGCCAGCAGCCCACTTGAGAGGTTCTACAATGAGCAGTTCTTC many TRBJ2-1 . TRBV7-8
CASSSTSTTQYF TGTGCCAGCAGCTCCACTAGCACGACGCAGTATTTT many TRBJ2-3 . TRBV28
CASESAGSYEQYF TGTGCCAGCGAATCGGCAGGGAGCTACGAGCAGTACTTC many TRBJ2-7 . TRBV6-2/TRBV6-3
CSASARGLLRPQHF TGCAGTGCTAGTGCCAGGGGGCTTTTACGGCCCCAGCATTTT many TRBJ1-5 TRBD1 TRBV20-1
CASSLASGRETQYF TGTGCCAGCAGCTTGGCCTCAGGGCGAGAGACCCAGTACTTC many TRBJ2-5 . TRBV5-6
CASSLNPSYEQYF TGTGCCAGCAGCTTAAACCCGTCCTACGAGCAGTACTTC many TRBJ2-7 . TRBV7-3
CASGVLGGENIQYF TGCGCCAGCGGCGTATTGGGGGGGGAAAACATTCAGTACTTC many TRBJ2-4 TRBD2 TRBV4-1
CSASGGANNEQFF TGCAGTGCTAGCGGGGGGGCCAACAATGAGCAGTTCTTC many TRBJ2-1 TRBD2 TRBV20-1
CSARDRQPWNYGYTF TGCAGTGCTAGAGATCGGCAGCCTTGGAACTATGGCTACACCTTC many TRBJ1-2 . TRBV20-1
CASSFTIIAGINNEQFF TGTGCCAGCAGCTTCACCATCATAGCGGGAATTAACAATGAGCAGTTCTTC many TRBJ2-1 TRBD2 TRBV5-8
CASKFSGANVLTF TGTGCCAGCAAGTTCTCTGGGGCCAACGTCCTGACTTTC many TRBJ2-6 . TRBV28
CASSRQGGTEAFF TGCGCCAGCAGTAGACAGGGGGGCACTGAAGCTTTCTTT few TRBJ1-1 TRBD1 TRBV10-2
CASSPGTQTRTDTQYF TGTGCCAGCAGCCCCGGGACCCAAACTCGCACAGATACGCAGTATTTT few TRBJ2-3 . TRBV7-9
CASSLGLAGYTDTQYF TGCGCCAGCAGCCTAGGACTAGCGGGATACACAGATACGCAGTATTTT few TRBJ2-3 TRBD2 TRBV4-3
CASSDPYRVTRRADTQYF TGTGCCAGCAGTGATCCCTACCGGGTTACGAGGAGGGCAGATACGCAGTATTTT many TRBJ2-3 . TRBV11-1
CASIGTENTGELFF TGCGCCAGCATCGGGACTGAGAACACCGGGGAGCTGTTTTTT many TRBJ2-2 . TRBV5-1
CASSPSEAFF TGTGCCAGCAGTCCATCAGAAGCTTTCTTT many TRBJ1-1 . TRBV12-3/TRBV12-4
CASSLGSPGGYEQYF TGTGCCAGCAGTTTAGGTTCTCCGGGAGGGTACGAGCAGTACTTC many TRBJ2-7 TRBD2 TRBV12-3/TRBV12-4
CASGTGLEWTQYF TGTGCCAGCGGGACGGGCCTTGAGTGGACCCAGTACTTC few TRBJ2-5 . TRBV7-2
CASMTSGRNEQFF TGTGCCAGTATGACTAGCGGGAGAAATGAGCAGTTCTTC few TRBJ2-1 TRBD2 TRBV6-2/TRBV6-3
CSALRDRFWSNQPQHF TGCAGTGCTCTGCGGGACAGATTTTGGAGCAATCAGCCCCAGCATTTT many TRBJ1-5 TRBD1 TRBV20-1
CSASGDGNYGYTF TGCAGTGCTAGCGGTGACGGGAACTATGGCTACACCTTC many TRBJ1-2 . TRBV20-1
CASSQGDQGFLYGYTF TGCGCCAGCAGCCAAGGGGACCAGGGGTTTCTCTATGGCTACACCTTC . TRBJ1-2 . TRBV4-1
CATSDPPAGLAGIAGELFF TGTGCCACCAGTGATCCCCCTGCGGGACTAGCGGGGATCGCCGGGGAGCTGTTTTTT many TRBJ2-2 TRBD2 TRBV24-1
CASRVSVADTEAFF TGCGCCAGCAGGGTCTCGGTGGCAGACACTGAAGCTTTCTTT many TRBJ1-1 . TRBV4-1
CASSLELASGNEQFF TGTGCCAGCAGCTTAGAGCTGGCTAGCGGGAATGAGCAGTTCTTC few TRBJ2-1 TRBD2 TRBV7-6
CASSLGVSSGNTIYF TGTGCCAGCAGCCTCGGGGTCTCCTCTGGAAACACCATATATTTT many TRBJ1-3 . TRBV3-1
CAISESRARVTDTQYF TGTGCCATCAGTGAGTCGAGGGCTAGAGTAACAGATACGCAGTATTTT . TRBJ2-3 . TRBV10-3
CSCLGGGKDTQYF TGCAGCTGCCTGGGGGGGGGCAAAGATACGCAGTATTTT many TRBJ2-3 . TRBV29-1
CASTAAGDRFNYGYTF TGTGCCAGCACTGCCGCAGGGGACAGGTTTAACTATGGCTACACCTTC many TRBJ1-2 TRBD1 TRBV27
CASSLLGGGAQETQYF TGTGCCAGCAGCTTGTTGGGCGGGGGGGCCCAAGAGACCCAGTACTTC many TRBJ2-5 TRBD2 TRBV5-6
CASSPPGLAGGNEQFF TGTGCCAGCAGCCCTCCGGGACTAGCGGGAGGCAATGAGCAGTTCTTC many TRBJ2-1 TRBD2 TRBV7-9
CATNKGSGANVLTF TGTGCCACCAACAAAGGGTCTGGGGCCAACGTCCTGACTTTC many TRBJ2-6 . TRBV24-1
CASSRGQRDEQFF TGTGCCAGCAGCAGGGGACAGAGGGATGAGCAGTTCTTC few TRBJ2-1 TRBD1 TRBV7-8
CASSSDNTEAFF TGCGCCAGCAGCTCGGATAACACTGAAGCTTTCTTT many TRBJ1-1 . TRBV5-1
CASSPRVGAGGTDTQYF TGTGCCAGCAGCCCACGGGTGGGGGCCGGCGGAACAGATACGCAGTATTTT many TRBJ2-3 . TRBV7-9
CASSLAFGLAGALGSYNEQFF TGTGCCAGCAGCTTGGCATTCGGGCTAGCGGGAGCCCTGGGCTCCTACAATGAGCAGTTCTTC many TRBJ2-1 TRBD2 TRBV5-4
CSAPDLRPNTEAFF TGCAGTGCCCCCGACCTCCGCCCTAACACTGAAGCTTTCTTT many TRBJ1-1 . TRBV20-1
CASSFLLTRGGENEQFF TGTGCCAGCAGTTTCCTTCTAACTCGGGGGGGTGAGAATGAGCAGTTCTTC many TRBJ2-1 TRBD2 TRBV12-3/TRBV12-4
CATSDFRKRGLYNEQFF TGTGCCACCAGTGATTTTCGAAAAAGGGGTCTTTACAATGAGCAGTTCTTC many TRBJ2-1 . TRBV24-1
CASSPGLAGVGYEQYF TGCGCCAGCAGCCCTGGACTAGCGGGAGTTGGGTACGAGCAGTACTTC few TRBJ2-7 TRBD2 TRBV4-3
CASSLDRGGYGYTF TGTGCCAGCAGTCTGGACAGGGGGGGGTATGGCTACACCTTC many TRBJ1-2 TRBD1 TRBV6-1